The 11 T cell receptor beta chains listed next were all sequenced from one sample in a study of low-dose radiotherapy and immunotherapy resistance in tumors. The time point denotes: after trial treatment. Treatment meaning: LDRT plus nivolumab, ipilimumab, low-dose cyclophosphamide and aspirin (RACIN trial). TRAV- and TRBV-specific primers primed first-strand cDNA, covering alpha and beta chains. PCR amplification of the TCRs was performed with Phusion for 20 PCR cycles, and it relied on a constant-region primer together with a V-primer adapter. TCRdb re-analysed the reads in MiXCR, keeping a single row per CDR3 protein. The table has 100,000 or so distinct CDR3 sequences, 20% to 25% seen once; the top ten hold roughly 4.3%. The sample consisted of PBMCs, taken after low-dose radiotherapy plus immunotherapy. The receptors were sampled from a male donor with prostate cancer.

This clonotype was counted ten times or more. This chain connects TRBV7-2 to TRBJ2-5; D tentatively fits TRBD1 or TRBD2 (5 bases each). The V end lost 5 bases, the J end lost 7 bases, and 11 bases lay between the germline ends. CDR1 is SGHTA, CDR2 FQGNSA, per germline. CDR3 size: 12 residues. CDR3 protein: CASSRDDGTQYF. CDR3 nucleotide sequence: TGTGCCAGCAGCCGGGACGATGGGACCCAGTACTTC.

V is TRBV12-3 or TRBV12-4 and J is TRBJ1-5; 7 bases match TRBD1. V dropped 4 bases and J dropped 6; count of bases not matched to a gene: 6. The CDR3 consists of 14 residues. The CDR3 DNA follows: TGTGCCAGCAGTTCCGACAGGGAAGGTCAGCCCCAGCATTTT. Translating gives CASSSDREGQPQHF.

Many counts were recorded for this clonotype. CDR3 DNA: TGTGCCAGCAGCTTTGCAGACCAAGAGACCCAGTACTTC. Translation: CASSFADQETQYF. The rearrangement uses TRBV7-2 and TRBJ2-5; D is uncertain. V lost 3 bases to trimming and J lost 0 bases, with 5 bases between them. There are 13 residues in the CDR3. Germline-derived CDR1 and CDR2 are SGHTA and FQGNSA.

This clonotype was counted ten times or more. DNA of the CDR3: TGTGCCAGCAGCTTGAGACAGGGGCCACACTATGGCTACACCTTC. Protein: CASSLRQGPHYGYTF. The chain combines TRBV5-6 with TRBJ1-2, with TRBD1 matching over 8 bases. The V gene's germline CDR1 is SGHDT and CDR2 YYEEEE. With 1 base clipped from V and 3 bases from J, the junction kept 5 bases outside the gene matches. This CDR3 spans 15 amino acids. Filled out from reference TRBV5-6 and TRBJ1-2, the complete variable domain reads DAGVTQSPTHLIKTRGQQVTLRCSPKSGHDTVSWYQQALGQGPQFIFQYYEEEERQRGNFPDRFSGHQFPNYSSELNVNALLLGDSALYLCASSLRQGPHYGYTFGSGTRLTVV.

This clonotype was counted ten times or more. This rearrangement joins TRBV14 to TRBJ1-3, with D perhaps TRBD1 (6 bases). The CDR3 loop spans 17 amino acids. Per germline, CDR1 SGHDN and CDR2 FVKESK. Trimming cost V 0 bases and J 4 bases, with 16 bases left between them. CDR3 sequence (DNA): TGTGCCAGCAGCCAAGATCATTCAGGGGCGTACGGAAACACCATATATTTT. It encodes CASSQDHSGAYGNTIYF.

This clonotype was seen at least ten times. The V and J genes are TRBV5-1 and TRBJ2-1; 8 bases align to TRBD1. The CDR3 is made up of 15 amino acids. The V and J ends lost 0 bases and 5 bases, in that order; junction bases with no gene match: 4. Germline CDR1 and CDR2: SGHRS and YFSETQ. The CDR3, as DNA: TGCGCCAGCAGCTTGGTGACAGGGGCCAACAATGAGCAGTTCTTC. Its translation is CASSLVTGANNEQFF.

The rearrangement links TRBV9 to TRBJ2-1; 12 bases line up with TRBD2. CDR1 and CDR2 (germline): SGDLS, YYNGEE. This CDR3 region has 15 residues. The J segment lost 9 bases and the V segment lost 3 bases, leaving 7 bases of the junction unmatched. CDR3 loop: CASSDLTSGGSEQFF. CDR3 DNA sequence: TGTGCCAGCAGCGACCTGACTAGCGGGGGATCTGAGCAGTTCTTC. Based on the CDR3 plus reference TRBV9 and TRBJ2-1, the full variable domain is DSGVTQTPKHLITATGQRVTLRCSPRSGDLSVYWYQQSLDQGLQFLIQYYNGEERAKGNILERFSAQQFPDLHSELNLSSLELGDSALYFCASSDLTSGGSEQFFGPGTRLTVL.

This clonotype was observed a single time. The V call is TRBV6-5, the J call TRBJ2-7; D gene uncertain. Per germline, CDR1 MNHEY and CDR2 SVGAGI. V dropped 6 bases and J dropped 3 bases, with 9 bases sitting between them. The CDR3 length is 12 residues. In DNA, the CDR3 is TGTGCCAGCAGCCCCGACCTCTACGAGCAGTACTTC. Protein product: CASSPDLYEQYF.

The chain combines TRBV15 with TRBJ2-1; 11 bases are a match to TRBD2. J lost 9 bases, V lost 4 bases, and 2 bases had no gene match. The CDR3 length is 13 residues. Germline-derived CDR1 and CDR2 are LNHNV and YYDKDF (reference sequence). The CDR3: CATSKLAGVEQFF. Here the CDR3 DNA reads TGTGCCACCAGCAAACTAGCGGGAGTTGAGCAGTTCTTC.

The sample holds many counts of this clonotype. This sequence joins TRBV10-1 and TRBJ2-3, with 9 bases lining up with TRBD2. V trimming: 3 bases; J trimming: 1 base; junction bases outside the gene matches: 2. This CDR3 is 15 amino acids long. Germline-derived CDR1 and CDR2 are WNHNN and SYGVQD (reference sequence). CDR3: CASSDPSGGTDTQYF. CDR3 nucleotides: TGCGCCAGCAGTGACCCTAGCGGGGGCACAGATACGCAGTATTTT.

This clonotype was counted at least ten times. The J gene is TRBJ2-1, the V gene TRBV6-4; the match to TRBD2 covers 12 bases. Unmatched junction bases numbered 8, after V lost 0 bases and J lost 8 bases. The CDR3 is 17 amino acids. Germline CDR1 MRHNA, CDR2 SNTAGT. CDR3: CASSDSRASGGAYEQFF. As DNA, the CDR3 is TGTGCCAGCAGTGACTCGAGAGCTAGCGGGGGGGCCTATGAGCAGTTCTTC.